Below are 21 T cell receptor beta chains sequenced from a single sample in a study of T cells in localized non-small cell lung cancer. Generated by immunoSEQ multiplex PCR, the TCRdb table keeps only in-frame clones and is missing some. This table has about 8,800 clones, about 90% appearing once. The sample was peripheral blood, taken before any cancer treatment. These receptors were collected from a male donor aged 60 or over with stage III squamous cell lung carcinoma.

V and J are TRBV5-1 and TRBJ2-5; D is ambiguous. Germline V gene sequence: CDR1 SGHRS, CDR2 YFSETQ. The CDR3 covers 13 residues. V lost 4 bases and J 2 bases, leaving 9 bases between the germline ends. The CDR3 coding sequence is TGCGCCAGCAGCATGACGGTGCAAGAGACCCAGTACTTC. Translated, it gives CASSMTVQETQYF.

The genes are TRBV5-6 and TRBJ2-3; TRBD1 matches 9 bases. The germline V gene encodes CDR1 SGHDT and CDR2 YYEEEE. CDR3 length equals 17 residues. The trim removed 1 base at V and 5 bases at J, leaving 11 bases unmatched. CDR3 region: CASSLSPPGQGLDTQYF. The DNA of the CDR3 is TGTGCCAGCAGCTTGTCCCCTCCGGGACAGGGTTTAGATACGCAGTATTTT.

The chain combines TRBV4-2 with TRBJ1-1; no definite D call. Per germline, CDR1 LGHNA and CDR2 YNFKEQ. The ends were cut back, 0 bases at V and 3 bases at J, with 14 bases in the middle. This CDR3 comprises 16 residues. This CDR3 is CASSQDPGPLDTEAFF. The CDR3 DNA follows: TGTGCCAGCAGCCAAGACCCTGGACCCCTTGACACTGAAGCTTTCTTT.

Concerning this clone itself: One end of the junction is discordant with germline, which a read error may explain. The CDR3 is CASTGDENYEQYF. The CDR3 bases are TGTGCAAGCACGGGGGACGAGAACTACGAGCAGTACTTC. J is TRBJ2-7 and V is TRBV28, with TRBD2 as a possible D gene (6 bases). The CDR3 loop spans 13 amino acids. CDR1 and CDR2 (germline): MDHEN, SYDVKM.

The J gene is TRBJ2-5, the V gene TRBV7-3; TRBD2 matches at 7 bases. The CDR3 extends over 13 amino acids. Germline V gene data show CDR1 as SGHTA and CDR2 as FQGTGA. The junction had 8 bases not matched to a gene; V was cut back by 8 bases and J by 5 bases. The CDR3 DNA reads as TGTGCCAGCGGGAGGGGTTCCGGGGAGACCCAGTACTTC. Its translation is CASGRGSGETQYF. The variable domain in full, completed from reference TRBV7-3 and TRBJ2-5, reads GAGVSQTPSNKVTEKGKYVELRCDPISGHTALYWYRQSLGQGPEFLIYFQGTGAADDSGLPNDRFFAVRPEGSVSTLKIQRTERGDSAVYLCASGRGSGETQYFGPGTRLLVL.

This clone has just one count. The J gene is TRBJ1-6, the V gene TRBV7-2, with D uncertain. V was pared by 5 bases and J by 2 bases, with 7 bases between. The CDR3 is 14 residues long. The germline V gene encodes CDR1 SGHTA and CDR2 FQGNSA. CDR3 sequence reads: CASSPVTYNSPLHF. In nucleotides, the CDR3 is TGTGCCAGCAGCCCTGTTACCTATAATTCACCCCTCCACTTT.

The DNA of the CDR3 is TGTGCCAGCAGTGACAGGGATGGCTACACCTTC. Translated: CASSDRDGYTF. The gene calls are TRBV6-5 and TRBJ1-2, with 7 bases matching TRBD1. In germline, CDR1 is MNHEY, CDR2 SVGAGI. This CDR3 region has 11 residues. The J segment lost 6 bases and the V segment lost 5 bases, leaving 0 bases of the junction unmatched.

The J gene is TRBJ1-4, the V gene TRBV18; D not resolved. The V gene lost 5 bases and the J gene lost 3 bases, with 7 bases spanning the gap. Germline-derived CDR1 and CDR2 are KGHSH and LQKENI. This CDR3 region has 13 residues. CDR3 loop: CASSVDPNEKLFF. The CDR3 DNA reads TGTGCCAGCTCAGTTGACCCTAATGAAAAACTGTTTTTT.

The chain carries TRBV5-8 and TRBJ1-2; D possibly corresponds to TRBD1 (6 bases). V shed 0 bases and J shed 7 bases, with 10 bases lying between them. Per the germline V gene, CDR1 is SGHTS and CDR2 is YDEGEE. This CDR3 is built from 13 residues. The chain's CDR3 is CASSLGGAGGYTF. Written as DNA, the CDR3 is TGTGCCAGCAGCTTGGGGGGGGCGGGTGGCTACACCTTC.

V usage is TRBV19 and J usage is TRBJ2-6; D call uncertain. Trimming pared 0 bases from V and 3 bases from J, leaving 3 bases between. The CDR3 extends over 14 amino acids. CDR1 LNHDA and CDR2 SQIVND come from the germline V gene (reference sequence). The CDR3 is CASSIEGGANVLTF. The CDR3 bases are TGTGCCAGTAGTATAGAGGGTGGGGCCAACGTCCTGACTTTC.

This chain links TRBV6-1 with TRBJ2-4; 10 nucleotides align to TRBD1. V dropped 2 bases and J dropped 5; count of bases not matched to a gene: 6. The CDR3 has 16 amino acids. Looked up from germline, CDR1 is MNHNS and CDR2 is SASEGT. The CDR3: CASSERDRGEENIQYF. In DNA, the CDR3 is TGTGCCAGCAGTGAAAGGGACAGGGGAGAGGAAAACATTCAGTACTTC.

The chain couples TRBV5-1 to TRBJ2-7; 8 bases are shared with TRBD1. CDR1 and CDR2 (germline): SGHRS, YFSETQ. There are 15 residues in the CDR3. The V segment lost 3 bases and the J segment 2 bases; nucleotides outside the gene matches: 7. CDR3 sequence: CASSSGTGLAYEQYF. For the CDR3, the DNA is TGCGCCAGCAGCTCCGGGACAGGCCTAGCCTACGAGCAGTACTTC.

The chain joins TRBV2 to TRBJ2-7, with D perhaps matching TRBD1 (7 bases). The CDR3 contains 14 residues. In germline, CDR1 is SNHLY, CDR2 FYNNEI. The V gene lost 7 bases and the J gene lost 5 bases, with 18 bases spanning the gap. Here the CDR3 DNA reads TGTGCCAGCACCTCAGGGGGGTTTCGGGACGAGCAGTACTTC. Its protein is CASTSGGFRDEQYF. Full variable domain (remainder filled in from reference TRBV2 and TRBJ2-7): EPEVTQTPSHQVTQMGQEVILRCVPISNHLYFYWYRQILGQKVEFLVSFYNNEISEKSEIFDDQFSVERPDGSNFTLKIRSTKLEDSAMYFCASTSGGFRDEQYFGPGTRLTVT.

V and J are TRBV7-9 and TRBJ2-5; 15 bases line up with TRBD2. Germline values: CDR1 SEHNR, CDR2 FQNEAQ (reference sequence). The CDR3 contains 17 residues. J gave up 5 bases and V 3 bases, and 7 bases lay outside the gene matches. This chain's CDR3 is CASSLGTSGGFVETQYF. The CDR3 bases are TGTGCCAGCAGCTTGGGGACTAGCGGGGGGTTCGTGGAGACCCAGTACTTC.

The table lists this clone with a few counts. This rearrangement joins TRBV15 to TRBJ1-2; D gene uncertain. This CDR3 is 13 amino acids long. Trimming stripped 0 bases from V and 6 bases from J, with 8 bases between. CDR1 is LNHNV, CDR2 YYDKDF, per germline (reference sequence). CDR3 nucleotides: TGTGCCACCAGCAGAGATTCCCCCGATGGCTACACCTTC. This translates into CATSRDSPDGYTF.

In the case of this clone: The junction shows a germline mismatch at one end, possibly a read error. CDR3 protein: CASSDWGNLANYSYTF. The CDR3 coding sequence is TGTGCCAGCAGTGATTGGGGGAACCTCGCTAACTATAGCTACACCTTC. The gene calls are TRBV6-1 and TRBJ1-2; TRBD1 is a possible D gene (5 bases). There are 16 residues in the CDR3. From germline, CDR1 is MNHNS and CDR2 SASEGT.

J is TRBJ1-3 and V is TRBV9, with unresolved D. Per the germline V gene, CDR1 is SGDLS and CDR2 is YYNGEE. This CDR3 has 15 residues. V was pared by 3 bases and J by 1 base, with 11 bases between. CDR3 residues: CASSAEGYSGNTIYF. In nucleotides, the CDR3 is TGTGCCAGCAGCGCCGAGGGATATTCTGGAAACACCATATATTTT.

The chain is built from TRBV7-9 and TRBJ2-7; 8 bases line up with TRBD2. The CDR3 length is 15 residues. Germline CDR1 and CDR2: SEHNR and FQNEAQ (reference sequence). Germline trimming cut 3 bases from V and 0 bases from J; bases unmatched to any gene: 4. CDR3 DNA sequence: TGTGCCAGCAGCTTCACCGGGGGGGTCTCCTACGAGCAGTACTTC. It yields the protein CASSFTGGVSYEQYF.

V gene TRBV18 combines with J gene TRBJ1-4; D call uncertain. Germline V lookup: CDR1 KGHSH, CDR2 LQKENI. This CDR3 is built from 14 residues. Between the trimmed V and J ends, which lost 2 bases and 0 bases, there was a span of 4 bases. CDR3 nucleotides: TGTGCCAGCTCACCAGGGGCAACTAATGAAAAACTGTTTTTT. Its translation: CASSPGATNEKLFF.

The rearrangement joins TRBV5-4 to TRBJ1-4; D may be TRBD1 (6 bases). Germline V lookup: CDR1 SGHNT, CDR2 YYREEE (reference sequence). This CDR3 has 15 amino acids. Trimming took off 0 bases at V and 7 bases at J, with 13 bases between the two ends. The CDR3 loop is CASSLEGGRREKLFF. The CDR3 DNA is TGTGCCAGCAGCTTGGAAGGGGGGCGCCGTGAAAAACTGTTTTTT.

Turning to this clone: This same CDR3 is encoded by further DNA sequences in the sample. This chain joins TRBV19 and TRBJ1-5; perhaps TRBD1 as D (5 bases). The V gene lost 3 bases and the J gene lost 1 base, with 7 bases spanning the gap. The CDR3 runs to 14 residues. The germline V gene has CDR1 LNHDA and CDR2 SQIVND (reference sequence). The CDR3 here is CASSIRDSNQPQHF. DNA for the CDR3: TGTGCCAGTAGTATTCGGGACAGCAATCAGCCCCAGCATTTT.